This entry concerns a single T cell receptor (beta chain). TCRdb reprocessed the RT-PCR reads with MiXCR, giving one entry per CDR3 protein. The sample consists of around 480,000 distinct CDR3 sequences, 15% to 20% of them appearing once. The data were obtained in a study of response to subunit inactivated influenza vaccine. Looked up from germline, CDR1 is DFQATT and CDR2 is SNEGSKA (reference sequence). J gave up 3 bases and V 4 bases, and 5 bases lay outside the gene matches. There are 14 residues in the CDR3. The V gene is TRBV20-1, the J gene TRBJ2-5, with 10 bases fitting TRBD1. The receptor comes from a man between 50 and 69 years old who received an inactivated influenza vaccine. This material consisted of CD4+ T cells sorted from PBMCs, taken about 23 months after vaccination. Written as DNA, the CDR3 is TGCAGTGCTATCCCGGGACAGGGGAAAGAGACCCAGTACTTC. Protein sequence: CSAIPGQGKETQYF.